Reported below is one TCR beta chain. Per germline, CDR1 SNHLY and CDR2 FYNNEI. The CDR3 runs to 15 residues. V was shortened by 1 base and J by 8 bases, with 14 bases between the two germline ends. The sample is drawn from a study of T cells after somatic rescue of genetic block. TCRdb's copy holds only in-frame clones and misses some; the assay was immunoSEQ multiplex PCR. The repertoire holds some 90,000 clones, with approximately 90% as singletons. This receptor was identified in a woman aged 18 to 35. Specimen: peripheral blood mononuclear cells (PBMCs). The chain employs TRBV2 and TRBJ1-4; TRBD1 is a possible D gene (5 bases). The CDR3, as DNA: TGTGCCAGCAGTGAAGGAGGCAGGGTGGGGGAAAAACTGTTTTTT. It translates to CASSEGGRVGEKLFF.